Listed here are 27 T cell receptor beta chains from one sample, sequenced in a study of prognosis after radiotherapy for stage I lung cancer. It was by two-round multiplex PCR that TCR beta CDR3 was amplified from genomic DNA. It was primers specific to each TRBV and TRBJ gene that first-round PCR used. TCRdb fed the multiplex PCR reads into MiXCR, producing one record per CDR3 protein. The repertoire has around 56,000 distinct CDR3 sequences, less than 30% of them found once; the top ten carry around 8%. Sequenced material: PBMCs, taken before or after stereotactic body radiation therapy (not recorded which). These receptors were taken from a donor at least 50 years old with non-small cell lung cancer.

This clonotype was counted many times. The chain combines TRBV20-1 with TRBJ1-2; D is unclear. Germline-derived CDR1 and CDR2 are DFQATT and SNEGSKA (reference sequence). The CDR3 totals 12 residues. V gave up 6 bases and J gave up 4 bases, with 12 bases separating them. DNA for the CDR3: TGCAGTGCACCCGTTCGGGGCTATGGCTACACCTTC. Its protein product is CSAPVRGYGYTF.

The sample holds many counts of this clonotype. The chain has TRBV11-1 and TRBJ2-3; D gene uncertain. V lost 5 bases and J lost 5, with 8 bases in between. The CDR3 length is 12 residues. CDR1 and CDR2 (germline): SGHAT, FQDESV (reference sequence). This CDR3 is CASSVGQDTQYF. The CDR3 nucleotides read TGTGCCAGCAGCGTTGGCCAAGATACGCAGTATTTT.

In regard to this clonotype: A junction end diverges from the germline sequence, so it may reflect a read error. J is TRBJ1-2 and V is TRBV28; maybe TRBD1 (5 bases). Germline V gene lookup returns CDR1 MDHEN and CDR2 SYDVKM. CDR3 length: 14 amino acids. CDR3 in amino acids: CASILYPQGRCYTF. DNA for the CDR3: TGTGCCAGCATTTTATACCCCCAGGGTAGGTGCTACACCTTC.

With respect to this clonotype: A read error may be the cause here, since a much bigger clone is one base away. The chain couples TRBV7-2 to TRBJ1-5; D possibly corresponds to TRBD1 (6 bases). The CDR3 extends over 16 amino acids. V was trimmed by 6 bases and J by 5 bases, leaving 20 bases between them. CDR1 SGHTA and CDR2 FQGNSA come from the germline V gene. The CDR3 nucleotides are TGTGCCAGCAGTTTATACAGGGCCAATAGAGATCAGCCCCAGCATTTT. It yields the protein CASSLYRANRDQPQHF.

This chain uses TRBV6-5 with TRBJ1-1, with TRBD1 identical over 8 bases. Germline CDR1 is MNHEY and CDR2 is SVGAGI. V shed 4 bases and J 13 bases; nucleotides not matched to a gene: 17. This CDR3 spans 15 amino acids. The CDR3 DNA sequence: TGTGCCAGCAGTTCCCCAACAAGCGACAGGGGTGAGGGTTTCTTT. This codes for CASSSPTSDRGEGFF.

This clonotype was observed at least ten times. The chain links TRBV5-1 to TRBJ1-2; D unresolved. The germline gives CDR1 SGHRS, CDR2 YFSETQ. The CDR3 has 14 amino acids. V lost 4 bases to trimming and J lost 7 bases, with 17 bases between them. CDR3 protein: CASSPGDLTVGYTF. The CDR3 DNA sequence: TGCGCCAGCAGCCCGGGAGACCTGACCGTTGGCTACACCTTC.

This clonotype was recorded many times. J is TRBJ2-5 and V is TRBV5-1; D unresolved. The CDR3 runs to 15 residues. In germline, CDR1 is SGHRS, CDR2 YFSETQ. The V end was cut by 0 bases, the J end by 5 bases, with 14 bases between. The CDR3 DNA sequence: TGCGCCAGCAGCTTGGAGGGCCATCCCAGGGAGACCCAGTACTTC. It yields the protein CASSLEGHPRETQYF.

This clonotype was observed many times. The chain recombines TRBV7-8 with TRBJ2-1, with D hard to call. Germline assignment: CDR1 SGHVS and CDR2 FQNEAQ. CDR3 length: 15 amino acids. V gave up 5 bases and J gave up 6 bases, with 17 bases separating them. The CDR3 sequence is CASSPGGSYINEQFF. CDR3 nucleotides: TGTGCCAGCAGCCCGGGCGGATCGTATATCAATGAGCAGTTCTTC.

In its sample, this clonotype was seen many times. V and J are TRBV10-2 and TRBJ1-1; D possibly corresponds to TRBD1 (5 bases). Trimming stripped 6 bases from V and 4 bases from J, with 15 bases between. CDR1 WSHSY and CDR2 SAAADI come from the germline V gene. The CDR3 is made up of 14 amino acids. The CDR3 here is CASSGAALGTEAFF. For the CDR3, the DNA is TGCGCCAGCAGCGGGGCAGCCCTTGGCACTGAAGCTTTCTTT.

As to this clonotype: This sequence is one base from a far larger clone and is likely a read error. V usage is TRBV7-9 and J usage is TRBJ2-1; 12 nucleotides match TRBD2. J lost 5 bases, V lost 7 bases, and 6 bases had no gene match. CDR1 and CDR2 from the germline V gene are SEHNR and FQNEAQ (reference sequence). The CDR3 sequence is 15 residues long. CDR3 in DNA: TGTGCCAGCATCCCACTAGCGGGGGGTCACAATGAGCAGTTCTTC. Translated: CASIPLAGGHNEQFF.

As regards this clonotype: The conserved phenylalanine or tryptophan is not found at the CDR3 terminus, so this likely reflects a read error. The chain links TRBV14 to TRBJ2-3; D may be TRBD1 (5 bases). The CDR3 contains 13 residues. Germline V gene data show CDR1 as SGHDN and CDR2 as FVKESK. V was pared by 1 base and J by 7 bases, with 9 bases between. The CDR3: CASSQAGRYTQYL. The CDR3 coding sequence is TGTGCCAGCAGCCAAGCAGGGCGATATACGCAGTATCTT.

A word on this clonotype: A read error likely explains this, since a far larger clone differs by one base. The genes are TRBV6-8 and TRBJ2-2, with D tentatively TRBD2 (5 bases). The CDR3 has 14 amino acids. In germline, CDR1 is MNHGY, CDR2 SAAAGT. The CDR3 reads CASTPDKNTGELSF. The CDR3 DNA reads as TGTGCCAGCACCCCCGACAAGAACACCGGGGAGCTGTCTTTT.

Worth noting for this clonotype: This may be a read error: a much more frequent sequence differs by one nucleotide. This chain connects TRBV6-9 to TRBJ1-4, with D tentatively TRBD1 (5 bases). Germline loops: CDR1 MNHGY, CDR2 SVAAGI. V lost 3 bases and J lost 6, with 14 bases in between. CDR3 length equals 15 residues. The DNA of the CDR3 is TGTGCCAGCAGTTACGCGGGCGAAGGGGATGAAAAACTGTTTTTT. Amino acid sequence: CASSYAGEGDEKLFF.

The sample holds many counts of this clonotype. J is TRBJ2-1 and V is TRBV7-8; no definite D call. V lost 5 bases to trimming and J lost 6 bases, with 8 bases between them. The CDR3 is made up of 12 amino acids. Germline CDR1 SGHVS, CDR2 FQNEAQ. CDR3 nucleotide sequence: TGTGCCAGCAGCCTGCCTCCCAATGAGCAGTTCTTC. It encodes CASSLPPNEQFF.

Here the CDR3 DNA reads TGTGCCAGCAGCTTGGCCTACCCTAACTTGAACACTGAAGCTTTCTTT. This translates into CASSLAYPNLNTEAFF. This rearrangement joins TRBV5-5 to TRBJ1-1; D is unresolved. Trimming shortened V by 0 bases and J by 0 bases, and 12 bases separated the two germline ends. The CDR3 covers 16 residues. Per the germline V gene, CDR1 is SGHKS and CDR2 is YYEKEE (reference sequence).

About this clonotype: This clone may be a read error of a much larger clone one base away. V and J are TRBV5-1 and TRBJ2-5; TRBD2 is a possible D gene (5 bases). In germline, CDR1 is SGHRS, CDR2 YFSETQ. V was clipped by 2 bases and J by 3 bases, with 14 bases between them. The CDR3 sequence is 15 residues long. The CDR3 DNA reads as TGCGCCAGCAGCTTCGGGCATGGAGGTAAAGAGACCCAGTACTTC. As protein: CASSFGHGGKETQYF.

Ten or more counts support this clonotype. This chain uses TRBV4-1 with TRBJ1-4, with no clear D. Germline V CDR1 and CDR2: MGHRA, YSYEKL. The CDR3 has 15 amino acids. The ends were cut back, 1 base at V and 8 bases at J, with 14 bases in the middle. CDR3 in DNA: TGCGCCAGCAGCCAAGTCCAGAACCCGGGAGAAAAACTGTTTTTT. This codes for CASSQVQNPGEKLFF.

This clonotype was counted many times. The chain carries TRBV29-1 and TRBJ2-2; TRBD1 matches at 9 bases. The CDR3 consists of 14 residues. V shed 6 bases, J shed 1 base, and the junction held 3 bases outside the gene matches. Looked up from germline, CDR1 is SQVTM and CDR2 is ANQGSEA. The CDR3 here is CSVADRGNTGELFF. CDR3 DNA sequence: TGCAGCGTCGCGGACAGGGGGAACACCGGGGAGCTGTTTTTT.

This chain uses TRBV28 with TRBJ1-3; TRBD1 might be the D (5 bases). The germline gives CDR1 MDHEN, CDR2 SYDVKM. CDR3 size: 15 residues. V was pared by 7 bases and J by 0 bases, with 13 bases between. The CDR3 DNA is TGTGCCAGCATTACCTACAGGCCCTCTGGAAACACCATATATTTT. This sequence encodes CASITYRPSGNTIYF.

This clonotype was seen at least ten times. V is TRBV20-1 and J is TRBJ2-1; no reliable D call. Per the germline V gene, CDR1 is DFQATT and CDR2 is SNEGSKA (reference sequence). V lost 2 bases to trimming and J lost 6 bases, with 11 bases between them. The CDR3 consists of 13 residues. CDR3 DNA: TGCAGTGCTAGACCTCCGGCGCCCAATGAGCAGTTCTTC. Protein product: CSARPPAPNEQFF.

This clonotype came up many times. The chain recombines TRBV5-6 with TRBJ1-5; the D gene is possibly TRBD1 (5 bases). V shed 1 base and J shed 3 bases, with 11 bases lying between them. Germline values: CDR1 SGHDT, CDR2 YYEEEE. The CDR3 length is 15 residues. This CDR3 is CASSLWGINNQPQHF. The CDR3 DNA is TGTGCCAGCAGCTTGTGGGGGATTAACAATCAGCCCCAGCATTTT.

Concerning this clonotype: This clone may be a read error of a much larger clone one base away. The gene calls are TRBV20-1 and TRBJ2-4, with D hard to call. The CDR3 sequence is 12 residues long. V was pared by 2 bases and J by 3 bases, with 5 bases between. Germline V lookup: CDR1 DFQATT, CDR2 SNEGSKA (reference sequence). The CDR3 nucleotides read TGCAGTGCTAGATACGGCAAAAACATTCAGTACTTC. It is translated as CSARYGKNIQYF.

There are many counts of this clonotype. V is TRBV2 and J is TRBJ1-2; 9 bases match TRBD1. The length of the CDR3 is 15 residues. The germline V gene encodes CDR1 SNHLY and CDR2 FYNNEI. V dropped 5 bases and J dropped 6; count of bases not matched to a gene: 10. The CDR3 sequence is CASSSNSGTGNGYTF. Here the CDR3 DNA reads TGTGCCAGCAGTTCCAATTCCGGGACAGGGAATGGCTACACCTTC.

On this clonotype itself: Without the conserved terminal phenylalanine or tryptophan, this CDR3 likely stems from a read error. CDR3 nucleotides: TGCAGTGCCACGGACTCGAACCCCTACGAGCAGTACTTA. Its translation: CSATDSNPYEQYL. The chain combines TRBV20-1 with TRBJ2-7; D perhaps matches TRBD2 (5 bases). With 6 bases removed from V and 2 bases from J, the gap between germline ends came to 14 bases. There are 13 residues in the CDR3. Per the germline V gene, CDR1 is DFQATT and CDR2 is SNEGSKA (reference sequence).

This clonotype occurred many times. The chain carries TRBV7-9 and TRBJ2-5; TRBD2 agrees at 8 bases. The CDR3 consists of 16 residues. With 4 bases clipped from V and 1 base from J, the junction kept 8 bases outside the gene matches. Germline V CDR1 and CDR2: SEHNR, FQNEAQ (reference sequence). CDR3 sequence: CASSSRASGFQETQYF. In DNA form, the CDR3 reads TGTGCCAGCAGCTCCCGGGCTAGCGGGTTCCAAGAGACCCAGTACTTC.

On this clonotype itself: Since a much larger clone is just one base distant, this may be a read error. The chain couples TRBV5-6 to TRBJ2-7; 9 bases match TRBD1. The germline gives CDR1 SGHDT, CDR2 YYEEEE. V was clipped by 4 bases and J by 7 bases; unmatched bases: 9. The CDR3 is made up of 14 amino acids. CDR3 coding DNA: TGTGCCAGCAGCATATGGACAGGGGCTCGAGAGCAGTACTTC. This gives the protein CASSIWTGAREQYF.

This clonotype was found many times. The chain combines TRBV6-1 with TRBJ2-7; TRBD1 might be the D (6 bases). CDR1 is MNHNS, CDR2 SASEGT, per germline. Trimming left V 6 bases short and J 2 bases short, with 11 bases between. The CDR3 runs 13 residues. CDR3 amino acids: CASRPGQTYEQYF. CDR3 in DNA: TGTGCCAGCAGGCCAGGACAGACCTACGAGCAGTACTTC.